The present T cell receptor (beta chain) was sequenced within a study of blood T cell repertoires in COVID-19. Sequencing used immunoSEQ multiplex PCR; TCRdb keeps in-frame clones, though not all of them. The sample gives around 160,000 clones, 89% of which show up once; about 2.8% is in the top ten. Germline V gives CDR1 SGHAT, CDR2 FQNNGV. This CDR3 comprises 14 residues. Trimming left V 5 bases short and J 2 bases short, with 11 bases between. Material for sequencing was peripheral blood. The genes are TRBV11-2 and TRBJ2-3; D is unclear. This TCR was recovered from a man in his fifties or sixties with acute or convalescent COVID-19. The DNA of the CDR3 is TGTGCCAGCAGCCCAACGGTGCCCACAGATACGCAGTATTTT. As protein: CASSPTVPTDTQYF. Based on the CDR3 plus reference TRBV11-2 and TRBJ2-3, the full variable domain is EAGVAQSPRYKIIEKRQSVAFWCNPISGHATLYWYQQILGQGPKLLIQFQNNGVVDDSQLPKDRFSAERLKGVDSTLKIQPAKLEDSAVYLCASSPTVPTDTQYFGPGTRLTVL.